The 27 T cell receptor beta chains below were found in one sample sequenced in a study of OX40 agonist ivuxolimab in advanced cancers. TCRdb keeps only in-frame clones here, not all; method: immunoSEQ multiplex PCR. The sample gives roughly 84,000 clones, roughly 80% of which show up once; 3.5% to 6% is in the top ten. The material sequenced was CD4+ or CD8+ T cells sorted from blood, taken in a trial of the OX40 agonist ivuxolimab. All receptors derive from an adult with an advanced solid tumor such as melanoma, head and neck, liver or kidney cancer.

The V and J genes are TRBV7-2 and TRBJ2-2, with D unresolved. CDR1 is SGHTA, CDR2 FQGNSA, per germline. Trimming removed 1 base from V and 0 bases from J, with 6 bases in between. The CDR3 is 15 residues long. The CDR3 region has the DNA TGTGCCAGCAGCTTAGGACCAACGAACACCGGGGAGCTGTTTTTT. Translation: CASSLGPTNTGELFF.

V gene TRBV7-8 combines with J gene TRBJ1-3; D is unclear. Trimming shortened V by 4 bases and J by 4 bases, and 17 bases separated the two germline ends. The CDR3 length is 16 residues. Germline CDR1 SGHVS, CDR2 FQNEAQ. The CDR3 bases are TGTGCCAGCAGCTCGGATGAGTGGGCTGGAGGAAACACCATATATTTT. It specifies CASSSDEWAGGNTIYF.

Only one count was recorded for this clone. The CDR3 DNA reads TGTGCCAGCTCTACAGTCCGGGGGGGGACTGGGGCCAACGTCCTGACTTTC. It translates to CASSTVRGGTGANVLTF. V gene TRBV27 combines with J gene TRBJ2-6; 8 positions agree with TRBD2. After removal of 8 bases from V and 2 bases from J, the junction contained 11 bases not matched to a gene. CDR3 size: 17 residues. In germline, CDR1 is MNHEY, CDR2 SMNVEV (reference sequence).

A few counts support this clone. The V call is TRBV10-2, the J call TRBJ1-5; D uncertain. CDR3 length: 13 amino acids. Looked up from germline, CDR1 is WSHSY and CDR2 is SAAADI. Trimming took off 5 bases at V and 9 bases at J, with 14 bases between the two ends. Written as DNA, the CDR3 is TGCGCCAGCAGTTGGACGGGGAATGGGCCCCAGCATTTT. Encoded protein: CASSWTGNGPQHF.

The chain is built from TRBV7-6 and TRBJ2-1, with TRBD1 matching 7 bases. This CDR3 contains 14 residues. V gave up 2 bases and J gave up 6 bases; unmatched junction bases: 4. The germline gives CDR1 SGHVS, CDR2 FNYEAQ. CDR3 in DNA: TGTGCCAGCAGCTTACGACAGGGAATCAATGAGCAGTTCTTC. This translates into CASSLRQGINEQFF.

The rearrangement uses TRBV4-1 and TRBJ2-7, with 7 bases matching TRBD1. CDR3 length: 15 residues. After removal of 0 bases from V and 2 bases from J, the junction contained 4 bases not matched to a gene. Per the germline V gene, CDR1 is MGHRA and CDR2 is YSYEKL. The CDR3 region is CASSQDWDRTYEQYF. CDR3 DNA sequence: TGCGCCAGCAGCCAAGATTGGGACAGAACCTACGAGCAGTACTTC.

The V call is TRBV7-9, the J call TRBJ2-7; 9 bases are shared with TRBD1. V lost 5 bases and J lost 5; bases outside the gene matches: 10. The CDR3 sequence is 15 residues long. Looked up from germline, CDR1 is SEHNR and CDR2 is FQNEAQ (reference sequence). This chain's CDR3 is CASSPQGAILNEQYF. The CDR3 DNA reads TGTGCCAGCAGCCCACAGGGGGCTATCCTTAACGAGCAGTACTTC.

The J gene is TRBJ2-1, the V gene TRBV19, with a tentative D call TRBD2 (5 bases). The V gene lost 7 bases and the J gene lost 0 bases, with 13 bases spanning the gap. The length of the CDR3 is 15 residues. Germline assignment: CDR1 LNHDA and CDR2 SQIVND (reference sequence). Here the CDR3 DNA reads TGTGCCAGTAAGGTAGCGTCCAGCTCCTACAATGAGCAGTTCTTC. Amino acid sequence: CASKVASSSYNEQFF. The complete variable domain, with remaining parts taken from reference TRBV19 and TRBJ2-1, reads DGGITQSPKYLFRKEGQNVTLSCEQNLNHDAMYWYRQDPGQGLRLIYYSQIVNDFQKGDIAEGYSVSREKKESFPLTVTSAQKNPTAFYLCASKVASSSYNEQFFGPGTRLTVL.

CDR3 sequence: CASSQDFVDTEAFF. CDR3 DNA: TGCGCCAGCAGCCAAGACTTCGTTGACACTGAAGCTTTCTTT. The chain has TRBV4-1 and TRBJ1-1, with no clear D. The CDR3 spans 14 residues. The ends were cut back, 0 bases at V and 3 bases at J, with 8 bases in the middle. Germline CDR1 reads MGHRA; CDR2 reads YSYEKL.

This clone is a singleton in its sample. The rearrangement joins TRBV5-4 to TRBJ2-7; 12 bases align to TRBD2. V shed 2 bases, J shed 3 bases, and the junction held 3 bases outside the gene matches. This CDR3 has 15 amino acids. CDR1 and CDR2 (germline): SGHNT, YYREEE (reference sequence). This chain's CDR3 is CASSLLAGGNYEQYF. Written as DNA, the CDR3 is TGTGCCAGCAGCTTACTAGCGGGAGGCAACTACGAGCAGTACTTC.

The chain joins TRBV7-2 to TRBJ2-5, with 10 bases fitting TRBD2. The CDR3 has 18 amino acids. Germline assignment: CDR1 SGHTA and CDR2 FQGNSA. Germline trimming cut 1 base from V and 5 bases from J; bases unmatched to any gene: 13. CDR3 sequence reads: CASSLESSGGTWLETQYF. CDR3 sequence (DNA): TGTGCCAGCAGCTTAGAAAGTAGCGGGGGGACCTGGTTGGAGACCCAGTACTTC.

J is TRBJ1-2 and V is TRBV29-1; possible D gene TRBD1, 5 bases. This CDR3 has 13 residues. Germline V lookup: CDR1 SQVTM, CDR2 ANQGSEA. The V and J ends lost 5 bases and 7 bases respectively, with 17 bases between them. The CDR3 protein is CSVLKGRDLGYTF. The CDR3 DNA reads as TGCAGCGTTTTGAAGGGCCGGGACCTTGGCTACACCTTC.

CDR3 protein: CASSQDPGTGLEQYF. The DNA for the CDR3 is TGCGCCAGCAGCCAAGATCCGGGGACAGGGCTCGAGCAGTACTTC. The rearrangement links TRBV4-3 to TRBJ2-5; 9 bases align to TRBD1. The last part of the DNA fits TRBJ2-7 better; the J call may be wrong. The V gene's germline CDR1 is LGHNA and CDR2 YSLEER. The CDR3 contains 15 residues.

This sequence joins TRBV10-3 and TRBJ2-1; TRBD2 agrees at 15 bases. Germline loops: CDR1 ENHRY, CDR2 SYGVKD. The V and J ends lost 8 bases and 0 bases, in that order; junction bases with no gene match: 8. CDR3 size: 18 residues. This chain's CDR3 is CAIGGLAGGRSSYNEQFF. The CDR3 DNA follows: TGTGCCATCGGGGGACTAGCGGGGGGAAGGAGCTCCTACAATGAGCAGTTCTTC.

The chain has TRBV2 and TRBJ1-5; 8 positions match TRBD1. CDR1 SNHLY and CDR2 FYNNEI come from the germline V gene. The ends lost 4 bases at V and 5 bases at J; junction bases unmatched: 4. The CDR3 is made up of 14 amino acids. The CDR3 is CASSADRVYQPQHF. The CDR3 DNA follows: TGTGCCAGCAGTGCGGACAGGGTGTATCAGCCCCAGCATTTT.

The J gene is TRBJ2-5, the V gene TRBV9, with D possibly being TRBD1 or TRBD2 (5 bases each). This CDR3 contains 14 residues. Germline V gene lookup returns CDR1 SGDLS and CDR2 YYNGEE. V shed 0 bases and J shed 4 bases, with 10 bases lying between them. This CDR3 reads CASSVDLGVETQYF. DNA of the CDR3: TGTGCCAGCAGCGTAGATCTGGGGGTAGAGACCCAGTACTTC.

This rearrangement joins TRBV4-3 to TRBJ2-1, with 8 bases lining up with TRBD2. CDR1 LGHNA and CDR2 YSLEER come from the germline V gene. CDR3 length equals 19 residues. V lost 2 bases and J lost 5; bases outside the gene matches: 17. The CDR3 DNA reads TGCGCCAGCAGCCAATATCCGACCAGCGGGAGTCTCTCAGACAATGAGCAGTTCTTC. It is translated as CASSQYPTSGSLSDNEQFF.

This clone was picked up a small number of times. This chain joins TRBV18 and TRBJ1-4; maybe TRBD1 (5 bases). The CDR3 runs to 13 residues. Germline V gene sequence: CDR1 KGHSH, CDR2 LQKENI. The V and J ends lost 4 bases and 8 bases respectively, with 11 bases between them. CDR3 amino acids: CASSRGGPEKLFF. The CDR3 nucleotides are TGTGCCAGCTCACGGGGGGGACCCGAAAAACTGTTTTTT.

This sequence joins TRBV19 and TRBJ1-6; 7 bases are shared with TRBD1. This CDR3 is 14 amino acids long. J lost 10 bases, V lost 9 bases, and 12 bases had no gene match. CDR1 LNHDA and CDR2 SQIVND come from the germline V gene (reference sequence). CDR3 nucleotides: TGTGCCAGCGCATACAGGGGAGAAGAATCACCCCTCCACTTT. This gives the protein CASAYRGEESPLHF.

This chain connects TRBV5-1 to TRBJ2-1, with TRBD1 identical over 9 bases. Trimming at V came to 3 bases and at J to 2 bases, leaving 3 bases not matched to a gene. CDR3 length: 15 residues. Germline-derived CDR1 and CDR2 are SGHRS and YFSETQ. The CDR3 reads CASSSTGGPYNEQFF. The CDR3 nucleotides are TGCGCCAGCAGCTCGACAGGGGGACCCTACAATGAGCAGTTCTTC.

This chain uses TRBV27 with TRBJ1-1, with 9 bases lining up with TRBD1. In germline, CDR1 is MNHEY, CDR2 SMNVEV (reference sequence). The CDR3 extends over 14 amino acids. V lost 7 bases and J lost 5; bases outside the gene matches: 8. The CDR3 is CASTPGQGWTEAFF. As DNA, the CDR3 is TGTGCCAGCACCCCGGGACAGGGATGGACTGAAGCTTTCTTT.

V gene TRBV19 combines with J gene TRBJ2-7, with D tentatively TRBD1 (6 bases). Germline CDR1 and CDR2: LNHDA and SQIVND (reference sequence). This CDR3 contains 15 residues. The V end lost 5 bases, the J end lost 1 base, and 15 bases lay between the germline ends. CDR3 in amino acids: CASSATGTNSYEQYF. Written as DNA, the CDR3 is TGTGCCAGTAGTGCGACCGGGACAAATTCCTACGAGCAGTACTTC.

V usage is TRBV19 and J usage is TRBJ2-1; D unclear. The germline V gene encodes CDR1 LNHDA and CDR2 SQIVND (reference sequence). This CDR3 is built from 17 residues. Trimming left V 5 bases short and J 0 bases short, with 17 bases between. CDR3 sequence: CASSPYAHSSSYNEQFF. DNA of the CDR3: TGTGCCAGTAGTCCCTACGCGCATTCGAGCTCCTACAATGAGCAGTTCTTC.

This chain links TRBV15 with TRBJ2-1; a weak D match, TRBD2 (6 bases). The CDR3 runs to 17 residues. Trimming shortened V by 0 bases and J by 3 bases, and 15 bases separated the two germline ends. Germline V gene lookup returns CDR1 LNHNV and CDR2 YYDKDF (reference sequence). The CDR3 DNA sequence: TGTGCCACCAGCAGAGATTCCAGCGGGCCCGTCTACAATGAGCAGTTCTTC. It is translated as CATSRDSSGPVYNEQFF.

The chain carries TRBV14 and TRBJ2-1; D not certain. The germline V gene has CDR1 SGHDN and CDR2 FVKESK. CDR3 length equals 14 residues. Trimming left V 4 bases short and J 6 bases short, with 13 bases between. The CDR3 reads CASSPTSYFNEQFF. The CDR3 DNA reads as TGTGCCAGCAGCCCCACCTCTTATTTCAATGAGCAGTTCTTC.

This clone was detected once. The V and J genes are TRBV5-1 and TRBJ2-1, with D possibly matching TRBD2 (7 bases). The CDR3 spans 18 residues. The germline gives CDR1 SGHRS, CDR2 YFSETQ. V was cut by 2 bases and J by 7 bases, with 25 bases left in between. The CDR3 loop reads CASSFSSLGGQTPNEQFF. The CDR3 nucleotides read TGCGCCAGCAGCTTCTCGTCTTTGGGGGGGCAAACACCAAATGAGCAGTTCTTC.

The chain has TRBV6-1 and TRBJ2-7, with D perhaps matching TRBD1 (6 bases). This CDR3 region has 13 residues. From germline, CDR1 is MNHNS and CDR2 SASEGT. V lost 6 bases and J lost 0, with 9 bases in between. CDR3 amino acids: CASRRTVSYEQYF. The CDR3, as DNA: TGTGCCAGCAGGAGGACAGTCTCCTACGAGCAGTACTTC.